A single TCR beta chain is shown here with its context. Under the authors' procedure: Reference gene primers were amplified, and this amplification served to estimate nucleated cell counts. Repertoires were generated with immunoSEQ multiplex PCR, while TCRdb's copy carries only in-frame clones and drops some. V and J calls and clone size are those listed in that table; D and trimming were worked out from the DNA. In the table there are 5,700 or so clones, approximately 84% of which are singletons. This specimen comes from a study of blood T cell repertoires in COVID-19. Overall study context: Sites across the United States, Italy and Spain contributed samples from acute and convalescent COVID-19. PBMCs, B-cell-depleted T cells, or T cells provided the cDNA or gDNA that made up the material.

Trimming stripped 7 bases from V and 6 bases from J, with 18 bases between. CDR1 is MDHEN and CDR2 is SYDVKM in the germline V gene. The CDR3 is made up of 15 amino acids. The chain employs TRBV28 and TRBJ2-2; D not resolved. Sequencing was carried out using peripheral blood. The receptor was derived from a human donor in a cohort sampled during active COVID-19. The CDR3 DNA reads as TGTGCCAGCACCCCCCCAGGTGGGCTCGCCGGGGAGCTGTTTTTT. It yields the protein CASTPPGGLAGELFF.